The T cell receptor beta chain described here comes from a study of blood T cell repertoires in COVID-19. The overall study: Sites in the United States, Italy and Spain provided acute and convalescent COVID-19 samples.

The participants were between roughly 18 and 89 years old and came from under 25 US areas. Self-reported history from a screening survey and questionnaire set each donor's cohort. Per the original data handling: Scientists estimated how many nucleated cells there were by amplifying reference gene primers. Sequencing used immunoSEQ multiplex PCR; TCRdb keeps in-frame clones, though not all of them. V, J and clone size were drawn from that table, and D and trimming were deduced from the DNA. This sample has about 340,000 clones, with approximately 86% found just once. Per germline, CDR1 LGHNA and CDR2 YSLEER. The V end lost 0 bases, the J end lost 2 bases, and 10 bases lay between the germline ends. The CDR3 is 15 residues long.

This TCR came from a middle-aged woman with acute COVID-19. Specimen: PBMCs or T cells enriched from blood (not recorded which). The chain couples TRBV4-3 to TRBJ1-1; no clear D. The CDR3 loop reads CASSQDSSPNTEAFF. DNA of the CDR3: TGCGCCAGCAGCCAAGATTCCAGTCCCAACACTGAAGCTTTCTTT.